These T cell receptor beta chains were read from a single sample in a study of shared clonotypes between healthy human individuals. TCRdb's table, derived via immunoSEQ multiplex PCR, lists solely in-frame clones and lacks some. The sample carries 400,000 to 550,000 clones, about 80% recorded once. Sequencing was performed on PBMCs. The receptors were sampled from a woman aged 40-49 years in good health. Some clones in this sample may be carry-over from other donors' samples. Both conserved end residues are trimmed from each CDR3. A D gene is named only where the DNA matches it firmly.

j_call d_call v_call cdr3_aa
TRBJ2-7 TRBD2 TRBV6-1 ATPGTSASYEQY
TRBJ1-1 - TRBV28 ASSLIGTEAF
TRBJ2-1 - TRBV20-1 SALPSNEQF
TRBJ1-2 TRBD1 TRBV7-3 ASSPTGGGADYGYT
TRBJ2-2 - TRBV19 ASMRGWSGELF
TRBJ2-7 TRBD2 TRBV6-1 ASSEVPAREGLYVGEQY
TRBJ2-1 - TRBV4-3 ASSYRGRNEQF
TRBJ2-6 - TRBV25-1 ASSESGAGANVLT
TRBJ1-1 - TRBV5-1 ASSFREWAAEAF
TRBJ2-7 TRBD1 TRBV27 ASRTGTDSYEQY
TRBJ2-5 TRBD1 TRBV5-1 ASSSTGDQETQY
- - TRBV6-5 ASSYSPYEQY
- TRBD1 TRBV7-2 ASRSDRYEQY
TRBJ1-2 TRBD1 TRBV7-2 ASSLEGQGWDGYT
TRBJ1-4 - TRBV5-1 ASSLVRGNEKLF
TRBJ1-2 - TRBV30 AWRAGHGYT
TRBJ2-1 - TRBV5-6 ASSLALDFPIEGNEQF
TRBJ2-4 - TRBV19 ASSIRTRRENIQY
TRBJ2-5 - TRBV4-3 ASSQATGPGETQY
TRBJ2-1 - TRBV27 ASSRTLQGMVQF
TRBJ1-2 TRBD1 TRBV10-3 AISESGGGAYGYT
TRBJ2-3 TRBD2 TRBV6-1 ASLRTSGVLTQY
TRBJ2-7 TRBD1 TRBV28 ASSSGQGDEQY
TRBJ1-2 - TRBV27 ASNQGPYYGYT
TRBJ2-7 - TRBV7-3 ASSFERDGKQY
TRBJ2-7 - TRBV5-1 ASSLVRGTYEQY
TRBJ2-3 - TRBV14 ASSLSGWASTDTQY
TRBJ1-2 - TRBV4-3 ASSQALVTEGAGYGYT
TRBJ2-1 - TRBV4-1 ASTSGHRKQF
TRBJ1-4 - TRBV28 ASGPAPTNEKLF
TRBJ2-2 TRBD2 TRBV5-1 ASSLGTSGVPGELF
TRBJ1-2 TRBD1 TRBV19 ASSMGQGFGYT
TRBJ2-1 - TRBV29-1 SVGSLELGEQF
TRBJ1-1 TRBD1 TRBV5-1 ASSLIEGAGTEAF
TRBJ2-7 - TRBV4-2 ASSQDQYEQY
TRBJ2-1 - TRBV5-1 ASSLNPGSSYNEQF
TRBJ2-1 - TRBV7-7 ASSLNGGAGYNEQF
TRBJ2-2 - TRBV6-4 ASSSEGIPNTGELF
TRBJ2-7 - TRBV15 ATSRDYHRVVNYEQY
TRBJ1-1 TRBD1 TRBV19 ASNGQGTFTEAF
TRBJ1-5 - TRBV2 ASSGGLYSNQPQH
TRBJ1-5 - TRBV28 ASNLRGFGNQPQH
TRBJ2-6 - TRBV5-1 ASSLAGSGANVLT
TRBJ2-1 - TRBV5-1 ASSWGTSIEQF
TRBJ2-1 - TRBV6-4 ASSDSDPYNEQF